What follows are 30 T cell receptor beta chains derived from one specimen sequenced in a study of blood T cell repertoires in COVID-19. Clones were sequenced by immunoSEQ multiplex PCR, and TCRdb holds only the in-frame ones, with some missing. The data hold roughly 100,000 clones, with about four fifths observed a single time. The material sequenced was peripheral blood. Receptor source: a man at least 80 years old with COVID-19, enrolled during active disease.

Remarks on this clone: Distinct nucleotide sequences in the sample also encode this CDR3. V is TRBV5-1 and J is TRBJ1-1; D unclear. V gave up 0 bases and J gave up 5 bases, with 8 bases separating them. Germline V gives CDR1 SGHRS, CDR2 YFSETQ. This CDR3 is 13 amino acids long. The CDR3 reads CASSLVTGTEAFF. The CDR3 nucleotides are TGCGCCAGCAGCTTGGTAACCGGGACTGAAGCTTTCTTT.

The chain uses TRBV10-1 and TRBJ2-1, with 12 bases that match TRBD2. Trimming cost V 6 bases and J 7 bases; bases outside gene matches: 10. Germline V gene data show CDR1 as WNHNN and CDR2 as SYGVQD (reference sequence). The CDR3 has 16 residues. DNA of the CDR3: TGCGCCAGCAGCCCGCGGACTAGCGGGATCGGGAATGAGCAGTTCTTC. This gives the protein CASSPRTSGIGNEQFF.

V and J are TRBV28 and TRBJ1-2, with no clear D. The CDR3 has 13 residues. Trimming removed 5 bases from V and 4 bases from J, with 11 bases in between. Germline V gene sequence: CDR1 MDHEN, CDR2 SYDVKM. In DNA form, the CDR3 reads TGTGCCAGCAGTGCACAGACGAGCTATGGCTACACCTTC. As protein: CASSAQTSYGYTF.

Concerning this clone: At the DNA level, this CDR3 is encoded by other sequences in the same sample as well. DNA of the CDR3: TGTGCCAGTAGTATAGACAGGAACACTGAAGCTTTCTTT. As protein: CASSIDRNTEAFF. This chain joins TRBV19 and TRBJ1-1; D is undetermined. V was trimmed by 0 bases and J by 1 base, leaving 3 bases between them. The germline V gene has CDR1 LNHDA and CDR2 SQIVND (reference sequence). The CDR3 is 13 residues long.

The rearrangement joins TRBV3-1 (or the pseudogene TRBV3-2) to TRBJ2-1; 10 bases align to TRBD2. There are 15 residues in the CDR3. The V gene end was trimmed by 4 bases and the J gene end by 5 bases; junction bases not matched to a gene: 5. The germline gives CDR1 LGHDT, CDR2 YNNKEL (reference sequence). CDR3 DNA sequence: TGTGCCAGCAGCCCCCCTAGCGGGGGTCACAATGAGCAGTTCTTC. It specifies CASSPPSGGHNEQFF.

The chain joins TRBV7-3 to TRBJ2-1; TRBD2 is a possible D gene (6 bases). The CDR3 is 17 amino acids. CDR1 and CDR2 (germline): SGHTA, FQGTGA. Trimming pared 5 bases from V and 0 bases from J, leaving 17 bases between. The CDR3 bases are TGTGCCAGCAGCCCGACCCCACCGCGGGGCTCCTACAATGAGCAGTTCTTC. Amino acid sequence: CASSPTPPRGSYNEQFF.

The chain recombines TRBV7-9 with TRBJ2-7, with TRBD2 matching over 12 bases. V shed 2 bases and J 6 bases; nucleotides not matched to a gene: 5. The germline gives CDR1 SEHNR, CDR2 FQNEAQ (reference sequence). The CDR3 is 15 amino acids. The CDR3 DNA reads TGTGCCAGCAGCTTAACGACTAGCGGGAGATCCGAGCAGTACTTC. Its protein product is CASSLTTSGRSEQYF. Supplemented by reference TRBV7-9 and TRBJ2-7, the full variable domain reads DTGVSQNPRHKITKRGQNVTFRCDPISEHNRLYWYRQTLGQGPEFLTYFQNEAQLEKSRLLSDRFSAERPKGSFSTLEIQRTEQGDSAMYLCASSLTTSGRSEQYFGPGTRLTVT.

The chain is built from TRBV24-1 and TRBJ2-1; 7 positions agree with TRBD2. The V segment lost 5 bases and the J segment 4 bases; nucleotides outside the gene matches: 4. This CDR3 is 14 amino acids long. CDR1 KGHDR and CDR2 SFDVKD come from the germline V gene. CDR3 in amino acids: CATSVASGYNEQFF. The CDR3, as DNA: TGTGCCACCAGTGTGGCTAGCGGTTACAATGAGCAGTTCTTC.

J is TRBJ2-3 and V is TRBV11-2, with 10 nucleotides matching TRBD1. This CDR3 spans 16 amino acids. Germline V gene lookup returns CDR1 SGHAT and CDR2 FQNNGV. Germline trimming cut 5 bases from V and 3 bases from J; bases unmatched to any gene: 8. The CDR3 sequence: CASSRTGGSRTDTQYF. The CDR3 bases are TGTGCCAGCAGCCGGACAGGGGGTTCACGGACAGATACGCAGTATTTT. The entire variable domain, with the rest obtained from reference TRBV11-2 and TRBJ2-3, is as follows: EAGVAQSPRYKIIEKRQSVAFWCNPISGHATLYWYQQILGQGPKLLIQFQNNGVVDDSQLPKDRFSAERLKGVDSTLKIQPAKLEDSAVYLCASSRTGGSRTDTQYFGPGTRLTVL.

CDR3: CASSLRGTGPDTQYF. CDR3 coding DNA: TGTGCCAGCAGCCTCCGGGGGACAGGCCCAGATACGCAGTATTTT. This chain joins TRBV9 and TRBJ2-3; 8 positions match TRBD1. Germline assignment: CDR1 SGDLS and CDR2 YYNGEE. The CDR3 is 15 residues long. Germline trimming cut 4 bases from V and 4 bases from J; bases unmatched to any gene: 8.

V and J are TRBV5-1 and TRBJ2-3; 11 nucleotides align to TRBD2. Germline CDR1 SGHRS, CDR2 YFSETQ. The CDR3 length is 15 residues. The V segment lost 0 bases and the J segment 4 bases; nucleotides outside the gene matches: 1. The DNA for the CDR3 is TGCGCCAGCAGCTTGGCGGGACTAGCGGCAGATACGCAGTATTTT. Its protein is CASSLAGLAADTQYF.

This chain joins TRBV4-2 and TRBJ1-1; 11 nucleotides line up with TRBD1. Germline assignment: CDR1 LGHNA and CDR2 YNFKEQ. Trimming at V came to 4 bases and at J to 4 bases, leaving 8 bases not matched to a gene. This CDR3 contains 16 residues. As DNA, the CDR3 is TGTGCCAGCAGCCGCGGACAGGGGGCTGGGGGCACTGAAGCTTTCTTT. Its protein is CASSRGQGAGGTEAFF.

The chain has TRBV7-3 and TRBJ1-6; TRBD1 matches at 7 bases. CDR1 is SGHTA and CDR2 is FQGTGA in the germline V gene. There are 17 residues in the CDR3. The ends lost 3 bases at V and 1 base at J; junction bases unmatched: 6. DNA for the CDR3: TGTGCCAGCAGCTTGAAGCAGGGGGGATCCTATAATTCACCCCTCCACTTT. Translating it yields CASSLKQGGSYNSPLHF.

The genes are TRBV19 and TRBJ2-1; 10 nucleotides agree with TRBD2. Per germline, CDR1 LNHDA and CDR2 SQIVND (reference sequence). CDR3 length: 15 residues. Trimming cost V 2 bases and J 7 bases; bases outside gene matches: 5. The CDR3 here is CASSIKRGGNNEQFF. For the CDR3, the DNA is TGTGCCAGTAGTATAAAGCGGGGGGGAAATAATGAGCAGTTCTTC.

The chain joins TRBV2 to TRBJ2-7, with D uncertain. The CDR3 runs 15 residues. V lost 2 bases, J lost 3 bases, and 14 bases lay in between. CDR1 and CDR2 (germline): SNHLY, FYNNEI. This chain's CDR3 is CASSESRHVSYEQYF. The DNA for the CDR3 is TGTGCCAGCAGTGAATCGAGACACGTCAGCTACGAGCAGTACTTC.

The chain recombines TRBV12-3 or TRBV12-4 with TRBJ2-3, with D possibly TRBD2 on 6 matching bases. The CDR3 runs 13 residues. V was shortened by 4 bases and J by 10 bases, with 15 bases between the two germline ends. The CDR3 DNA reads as TGTGCCAGCAGTTCGGGACTGCAGAGTGCGCAGTATTTT. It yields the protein CASSSGLQSAQYF.

CDR3 DNA sequence: TGTGCCAGCAGCCCCGACAGTAACTATGGCTACACCTTC. Translated, it gives CASSPDSNYGYTF. The chain recombines TRBV25-1 with TRBJ1-2, with D possibly matching TRBD1 (5 bases). CDR1 and CDR2 from the germline V gene are MGHDK and SYGVNS. Deletions cut 6 bases from V and 1 base from J, with 9 bases between. The CDR3 spans 13 residues.

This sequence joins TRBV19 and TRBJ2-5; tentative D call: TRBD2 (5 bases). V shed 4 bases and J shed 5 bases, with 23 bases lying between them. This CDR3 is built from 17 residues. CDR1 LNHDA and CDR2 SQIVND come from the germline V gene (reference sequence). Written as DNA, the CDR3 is TGTGCCAGTAGTACGGGAAGCTCATGGTGGGTCGGGGAGACCCAGTACTTC. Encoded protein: CASSTGSSWWVGETQYF.

Here the CDR3 DNA reads TGTGCCAGCAGCCTCGGACAGGGCAGTGGCTACACCTTC. Its translation: CASSLGQGSGYTF. The genes are TRBV9 and TRBJ1-2; 8 nucleotides align to TRBD1. V shed 4 bases and J 7 bases; nucleotides not matched to a gene: 6. Germline-derived CDR1 and CDR2 are SGDLS and YYNGEE. The CDR3 contains 13 residues.

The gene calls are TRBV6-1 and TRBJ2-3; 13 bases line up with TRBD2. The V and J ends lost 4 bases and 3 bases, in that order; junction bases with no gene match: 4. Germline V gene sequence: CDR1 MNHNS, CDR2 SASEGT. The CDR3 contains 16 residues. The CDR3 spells CASSALTSGGTDTQYF. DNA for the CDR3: TGTGCCAGCAGTGCCCTGACTAGCGGGGGGACAGATACGCAGTATTTT.

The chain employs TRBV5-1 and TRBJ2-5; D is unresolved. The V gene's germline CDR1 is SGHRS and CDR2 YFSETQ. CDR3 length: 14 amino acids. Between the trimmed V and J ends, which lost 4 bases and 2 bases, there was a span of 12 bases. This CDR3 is CASSPRVGQETQYF. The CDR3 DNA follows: TGCGCCAGCAGCCCGAGAGTCGGGCAAGAGACCCAGTACTTC.

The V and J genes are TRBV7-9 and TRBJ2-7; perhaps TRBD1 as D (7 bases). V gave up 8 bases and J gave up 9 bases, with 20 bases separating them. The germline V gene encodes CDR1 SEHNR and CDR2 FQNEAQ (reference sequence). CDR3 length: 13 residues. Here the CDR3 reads CASAAGQWLGQYF. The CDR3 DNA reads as TGTGCCAGCGCCGCGGGACAGTGGCTTGGGCAGTACTTC.

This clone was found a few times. CDR3 region: CASSPAGTQYNEQFF. The CDR3 DNA is TGTGCCAGCAGCCCGGCCGGGACACAATACAATGAGCAGTTCTTC. This sequence joins TRBV7-3 and TRBJ2-1, with D possibly matching TRBD1 (6 bases). This CDR3 spans 15 amino acids. The germline CDR1 and CDR2 sequences are SGHTA and FQGTGA. Trimming cost V 5 bases and J 4 bases, with 15 bases left between them.

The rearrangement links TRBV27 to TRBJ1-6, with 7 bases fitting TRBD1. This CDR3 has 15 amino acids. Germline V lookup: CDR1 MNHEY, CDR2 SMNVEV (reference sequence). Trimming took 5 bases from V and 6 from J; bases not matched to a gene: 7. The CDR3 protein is CASSAQGVFNSPLHF. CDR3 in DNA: TGTGCCAGCAGTGCCCAGGGGGTATTTAATTCACCCCTCCACTTT.

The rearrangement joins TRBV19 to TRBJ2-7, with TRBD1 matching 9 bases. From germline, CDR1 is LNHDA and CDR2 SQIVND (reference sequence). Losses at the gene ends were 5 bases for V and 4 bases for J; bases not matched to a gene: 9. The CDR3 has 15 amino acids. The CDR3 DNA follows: TGTGCCAGTAGTCGCCCGGGACAGGGCGTTTACGAGCAGTACTTC. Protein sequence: CASSRPGQGVYEQYF.

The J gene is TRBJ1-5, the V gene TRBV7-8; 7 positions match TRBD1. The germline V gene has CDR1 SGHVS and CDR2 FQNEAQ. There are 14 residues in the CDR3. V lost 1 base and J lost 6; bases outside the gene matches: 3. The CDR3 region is CASSLVGQAQPQHF. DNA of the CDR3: TGTGCCAGCAGCTTAGTAGGACAGGCTCAGCCCCAGCATTTT.

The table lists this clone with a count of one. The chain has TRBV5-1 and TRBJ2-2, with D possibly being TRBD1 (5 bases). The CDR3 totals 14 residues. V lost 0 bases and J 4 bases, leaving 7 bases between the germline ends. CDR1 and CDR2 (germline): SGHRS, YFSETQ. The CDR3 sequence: CASSLGTGTGELFF. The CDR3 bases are TGCGCCAGCAGCTTGGGCACAGGCACCGGGGAGCTGTTTTTT.

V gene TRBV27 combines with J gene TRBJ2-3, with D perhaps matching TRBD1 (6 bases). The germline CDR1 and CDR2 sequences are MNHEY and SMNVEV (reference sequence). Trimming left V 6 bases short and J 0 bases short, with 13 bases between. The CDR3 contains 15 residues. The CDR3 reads CASSRGQRSTDTQYF. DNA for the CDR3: TGTGCCAGCAGCCGAGGACAGAGGAGCACAGATACGCAGTATTTT.

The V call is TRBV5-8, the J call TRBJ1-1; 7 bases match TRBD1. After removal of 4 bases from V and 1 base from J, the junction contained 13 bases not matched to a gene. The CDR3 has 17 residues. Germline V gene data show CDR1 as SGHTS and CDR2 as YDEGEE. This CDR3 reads CASSPKGPTGWNTEAFF. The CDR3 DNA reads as TGTGCCAGCAGCCCCAAGGGTCCGACAGGGTGGAACACTGAAGCTTTCTTT.

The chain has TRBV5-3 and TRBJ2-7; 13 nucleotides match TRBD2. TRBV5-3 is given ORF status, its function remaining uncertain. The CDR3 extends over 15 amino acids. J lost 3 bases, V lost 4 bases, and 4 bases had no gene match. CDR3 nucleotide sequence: TGTGCCAGAAGCCCGGGGACTAGCGGGAACTACGAGCAGTACTTC. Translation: CARSPGTSGNYEQYF.